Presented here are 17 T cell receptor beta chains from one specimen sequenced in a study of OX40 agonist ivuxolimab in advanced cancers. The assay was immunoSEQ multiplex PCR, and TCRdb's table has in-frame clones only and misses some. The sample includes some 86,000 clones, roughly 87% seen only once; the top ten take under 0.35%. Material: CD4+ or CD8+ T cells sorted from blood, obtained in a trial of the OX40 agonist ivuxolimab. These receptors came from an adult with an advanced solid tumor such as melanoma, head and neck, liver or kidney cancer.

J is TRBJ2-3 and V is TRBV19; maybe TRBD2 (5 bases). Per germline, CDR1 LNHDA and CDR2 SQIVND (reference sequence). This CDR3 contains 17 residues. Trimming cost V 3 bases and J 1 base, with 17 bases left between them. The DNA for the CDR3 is TGTGCCAGTAGTATTCCCTTACTAGGCGTGGGCACAGATACGCAGTATTTT. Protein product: CASSIPLLGVGTDTQYF.

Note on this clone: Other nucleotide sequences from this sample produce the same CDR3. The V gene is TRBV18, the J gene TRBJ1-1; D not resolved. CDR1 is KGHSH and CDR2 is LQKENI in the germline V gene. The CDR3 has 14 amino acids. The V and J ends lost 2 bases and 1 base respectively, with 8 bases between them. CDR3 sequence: CASSPSERNTEAFF. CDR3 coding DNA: TGTGCCAGCTCACCATCCGAGAGGAACACTGAAGCTTTCTTT. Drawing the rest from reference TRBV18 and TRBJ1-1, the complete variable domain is NAGVMQNPRHLVRRRGQEARLRCSPMKGHSHVYWYRQLPEEGLKFMVYLQKENIIDESGMPKERFSAEFPKEGPSILRIQQVVRGDSAAYFCASSPSERNTEAFFGQGTRLTVV.

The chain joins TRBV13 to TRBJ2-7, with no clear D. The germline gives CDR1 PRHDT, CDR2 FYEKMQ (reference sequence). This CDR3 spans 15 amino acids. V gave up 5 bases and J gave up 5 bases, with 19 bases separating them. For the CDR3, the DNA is TGTGCCAGCAGCCACCGACGAACCTCTCCCCACGAGCAGTACTTC. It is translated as CASSHRRTSPHEQYF.

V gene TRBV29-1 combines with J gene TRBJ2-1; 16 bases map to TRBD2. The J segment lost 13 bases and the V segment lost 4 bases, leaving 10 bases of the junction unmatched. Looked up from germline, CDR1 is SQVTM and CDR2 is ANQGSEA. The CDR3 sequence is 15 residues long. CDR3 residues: CSVATGTSGGANQFF. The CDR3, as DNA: TGCAGCGTTGCGACCGGGACTAGCGGGGGGGCTAATCAGTTCTTC.

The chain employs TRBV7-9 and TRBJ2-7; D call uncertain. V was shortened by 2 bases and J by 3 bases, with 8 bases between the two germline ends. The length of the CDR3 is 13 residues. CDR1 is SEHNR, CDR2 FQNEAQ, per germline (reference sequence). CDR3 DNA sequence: TGTGCCAGCAGCTTAATAGGTTACTACGAGCAGTACTTC. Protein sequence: CASSLIGYYEQYF. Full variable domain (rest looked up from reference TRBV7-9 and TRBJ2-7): DTGVSQNPRHKITKRGQNVTFRCDPISEHNRLYWYRQTLGQGPEFLTYFQNEAQLEKSRLLSDRFSAERPKGSFSTLEIQRTEQGDSAMYLCASSLIGYYEQYFGPGTRLTVT.

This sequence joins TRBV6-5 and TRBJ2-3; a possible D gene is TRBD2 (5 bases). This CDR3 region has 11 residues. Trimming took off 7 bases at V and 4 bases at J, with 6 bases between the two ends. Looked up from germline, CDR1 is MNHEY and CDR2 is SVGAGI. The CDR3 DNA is TGTGCCAGCATGCGGGCAGATACGCAGTATTTT. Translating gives CASMRADTQYF.

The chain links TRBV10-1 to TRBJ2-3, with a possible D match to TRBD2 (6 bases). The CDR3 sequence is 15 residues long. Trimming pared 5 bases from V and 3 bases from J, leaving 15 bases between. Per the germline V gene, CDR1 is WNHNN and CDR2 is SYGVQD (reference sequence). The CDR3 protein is CASSLGGTGTDTQYF. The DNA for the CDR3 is TGCGCCAGCAGTCTTGGGGGGACCGGAACAGATACGCAGTATTTT.

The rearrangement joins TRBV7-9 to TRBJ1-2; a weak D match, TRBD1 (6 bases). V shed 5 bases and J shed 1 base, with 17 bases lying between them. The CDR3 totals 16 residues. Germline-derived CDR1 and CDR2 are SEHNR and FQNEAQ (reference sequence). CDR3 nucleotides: TGTGCCAGCAGCACCGCGGCCGTACAGGGTAACTATGGCTACACCTTC. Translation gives CASSTAAVQGNYGYTF.

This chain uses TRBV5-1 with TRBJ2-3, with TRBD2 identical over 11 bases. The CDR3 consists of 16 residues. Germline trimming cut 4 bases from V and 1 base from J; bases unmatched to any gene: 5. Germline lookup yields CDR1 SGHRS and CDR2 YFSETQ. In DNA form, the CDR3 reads TGCGCCAGCAGCCCAAAACTAGCGGGGGGCACAGATACGCAGTATTTT. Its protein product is CASSPKLAGGTDTQYF.

This CDR3 reads CASSRLAEAYGYTF. In DNA form, the CDR3 reads TGTGCCAGCTCACGGTTGGCAGAAGCCTATGGCTACACCTTC. V usage is TRBV18 and J usage is TRBJ1-2; the D is unclear. Germline CDR1 reads KGHSH; CDR2 reads LQKENI. Trimming cost V 4 bases and J 4 bases, with 13 bases left between them. The CDR3 consists of 14 residues.

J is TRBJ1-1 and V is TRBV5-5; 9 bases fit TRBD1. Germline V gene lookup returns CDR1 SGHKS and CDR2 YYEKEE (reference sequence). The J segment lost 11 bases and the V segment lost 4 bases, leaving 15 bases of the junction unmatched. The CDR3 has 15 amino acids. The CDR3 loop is CASSATVGTGFMAFF. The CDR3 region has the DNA TGTGCCAGCAGCGCTACCGTAGGGACAGGGTTTATGGCTTTCTTT.

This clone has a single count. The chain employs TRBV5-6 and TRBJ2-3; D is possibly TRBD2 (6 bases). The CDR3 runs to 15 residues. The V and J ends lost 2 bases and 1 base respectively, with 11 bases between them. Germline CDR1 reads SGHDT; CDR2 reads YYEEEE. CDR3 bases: TGTGCCAGCAGCTTTGGTAGCGGAGGCACAGATACGCAGTATTTT. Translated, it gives CASSFGSGGTDTQYF. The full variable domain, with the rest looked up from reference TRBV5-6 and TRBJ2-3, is DAGVTQSPTHLIKTRGQQVTLRCSPKSGHDTVSWYQQALGQGPQFIFQYYEEEERQRGNFPDRFSGHQFPNYSSELNVNALLLGDSALYLCASSFGSGGTDTQYFGPGTRLTVL.

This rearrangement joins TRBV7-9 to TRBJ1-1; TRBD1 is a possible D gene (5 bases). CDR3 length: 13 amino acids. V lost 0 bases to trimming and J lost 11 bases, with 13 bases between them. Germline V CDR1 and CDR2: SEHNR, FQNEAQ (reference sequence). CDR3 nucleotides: TGTGCCAGCAGCTTAGCTGGGGCAGGCGAGGCTTTCTTT. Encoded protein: CASSLAGAGEAFF.

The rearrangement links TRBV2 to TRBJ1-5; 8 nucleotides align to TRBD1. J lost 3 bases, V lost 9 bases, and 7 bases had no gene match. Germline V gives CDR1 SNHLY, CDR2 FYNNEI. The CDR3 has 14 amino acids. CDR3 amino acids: CASGQGPPNQPQHF. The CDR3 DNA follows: TGTGCCAGTGGACAGGGACCCCCCAATCAGCCCCAGCATTTT.

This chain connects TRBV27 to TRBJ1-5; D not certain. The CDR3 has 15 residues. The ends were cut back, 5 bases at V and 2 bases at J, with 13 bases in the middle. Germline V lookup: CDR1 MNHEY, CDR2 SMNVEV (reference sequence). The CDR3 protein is CASSGSYYGNQPQHF. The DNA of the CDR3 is TGTGCCAGCAGTGGCTCTTATTATGGCAATCAGCCCCAGCATTTT.

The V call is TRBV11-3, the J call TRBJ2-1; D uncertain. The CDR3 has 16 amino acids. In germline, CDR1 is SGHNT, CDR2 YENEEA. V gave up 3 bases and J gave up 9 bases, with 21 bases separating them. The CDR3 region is CASSLKLPHAVGEQFF. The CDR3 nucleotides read TGTGCCAGCAGCTTGAAACTACCCCACGCGGTCGGTGAGCAGTTCTTC.

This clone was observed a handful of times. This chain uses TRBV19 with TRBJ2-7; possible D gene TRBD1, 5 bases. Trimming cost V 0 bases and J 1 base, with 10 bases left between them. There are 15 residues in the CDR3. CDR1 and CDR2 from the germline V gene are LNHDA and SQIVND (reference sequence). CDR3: CASSIEAGRSYEQYF. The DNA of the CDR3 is TGTGCCAGTAGTATAGAGGCAGGGCGGTCCTACGAGCAGTACTTC.